The next 6 T cell receptor beta chains were all read from a single sample in a study of T-cell reconstitution after alpha-beta-depleted transplantation in children. For TCRbeta, the library was prepared with unique molecular identifiers. Using its own MiXCR run on the PCR reads, TCRdb lists one record per CDR3 protein. Among around 300,000 distinct CDR3 sequences, over 9.5% were seen once, and the ten largest hold about 8%. Specimen: PBMCs, collected before TCRalphabeta/CD19-depleted stem cell transplant. The receptors shown here come from a boy under two years old with acute myeloid leukemia, due to receive a stem cell transplant.

This clonotype was recorded many times. This rearrangement joins TRBV9 to TRBJ1-1; D uncertain. V gave up 0 bases and J gave up 0 bases, with 9 bases separating them. Germline CDR1 SGDLS, CDR2 YYNGEE. This CDR3 is built from 15 residues. CDR3 amino acids: CASSVGGLLNTEAFF. CDR3 sequence (DNA): TGTGCCAGCAGCGTAGGTGGGTTATTGAACACTGAAGCTTTCTTT. Combining the CDR3 with reference TRBV9 and TRBJ1-1 gives the whole variable domain DSGVTQTPKHLITATGQRVTLRCSPRSGDLSVYWYQQSLDQGLQFLIQYYNGEERAKGNILERFSAQQFPDLHSELNLSSLELGDSALYFCASSVGGLLNTEAFFGQGTRLTVV.

This clonotype came up many times. The V gene is TRBV28, the J gene TRBJ2-1; unclear D gene. The germline gives CDR1 MDHEN, CDR2 SYDVKM. V dropped 7 bases and J dropped 7 bases, with 11 bases sitting between them. CDR3 size: 12 residues. The CDR3 spells CASIPMGNEQFF. The CDR3 nucleotides are TGTGCCAGCATACCCATGGGGAATGAGCAGTTCTTC.

V usage is TRBV5-4 and J usage is TRBJ2-2; D gene uncertain. The CDR3 is made up of 14 amino acids. Trimming took off 4 bases at V and 5 bases at J, with 12 bases between the two ends. Germline CDR1 is SGHNT and CDR2 is YYREEE (reference sequence). CDR3 in amino acids: CASSTNAWTGELFF. The CDR3 coding sequence is TGTGCCAGCAGCACAAACGCATGGACCGGGGAGCTGTTTTTT.

V usage is TRBV29-1 and J usage is TRBJ2-7, with 12 bases lining up with TRBD2. The CDR3 has 15 residues. The ends lost 6 bases at V and 2 bases at J; junction bases unmatched: 8. Germline-derived CDR1 and CDR2 are SQVTM and ANQGSEA. CDR3 bases: TGCAGCGTCGTAGGGACTAGCGGGCTCCCCTACGAGCAGTACTTC. This translates into CSVVGTSGLPYEQYF.

This clonotype was observed many times. The CDR3 nucleotides read TGCGCCAGCAGCTTGTTTAGCGGGGGATCCACCGGGGAGACCCAGTACTTC. Protein: CASSLFSGGSTGETQYF. The chain employs TRBV5-1 and TRBJ2-5; 9 bases agree with TRBD2. V was pared by 1 base and J by 5 bases, with 12 bases of the junction left unmatched. This CDR3 contains 17 residues. CDR1 and CDR2 from the germline V gene are SGHRS and YFSETQ.

A note on this clonotype: This may stem from a read error, because a much larger clone lies one nucleotide away. The CDR3 loop is CASSWGAGSYEQYF. For the CDR3, the DNA is TGTGCCAGCAGTTGGGGGGCAGGGTCCTACGAGCAGTACTTC. V gene TRBV27 combines with J gene TRBJ2-7; D is perhaps TRBD1 or TRBD2 (6 bases each). The CDR3 extends over 14 amino acids. V lost 4 bases, J lost 1 base, and 11 bases lay in between. Germline values: CDR1 MNHEY, CDR2 SMNVEV (reference sequence).